These T cell receptor beta chains were read from a single sample in a study of beta chain features in type 1 diabetes. Assay used: immunoSEQ multiplex PCR; TCRdb lists only in-frame clones, some missing. The table has 900,000 or so clones, 15% to 20% seen once; the top ten hold 0.02% to 0.025%. The sequencing sample was made of naive CD4+ T cells from blood. All receptors derive from a woman in her late teens or twenties in good health. CDR3s include the opening cysteine and the closing phenylalanine or tryptophan. A D gene is named only where the DNA matches it firmly. Some rows have no size entry. The others give once, few or many, or a class for an expanded clone.

clone size,V gene,J gene,D gene,CDR3 protein,CDR3 DNA
few,TRBV29-1,TRBJ2-1,TRBD2,CSVGPGLVQYEQFF,TGCAGCGTAGGACCGGGACTAGTTCAATATGAGCAGTTCTTC
-,TRBV5-4,TRBJ1-4,-,CASSLHGVSNEKLFF,TGTGCCAGCAGCTTGCATGGGGTATCTAATGAAAAACTGTTTTTT
few,TRBV2,TRBJ2-7,-,CASSEGPRALKYF,TGTGCCAGCAGTGAAGGCCCACGAGCCTTGAAGTACTTC
-,TRBV6-1,TRBJ2-1,-,CASCTGRYNEQFF,TGTGCCAGCTGTACCGGACGTTACAATGAGCAGTTCTTC
-,TRBV19,TRBJ1-5,-,CASRVSNQPQHF,TGTGCCAGTAGGGTCAGCAATCAGCCCCAGCATTTT
few,TRBV6-1,TRBJ1-1,-,CASSEVGGNTEAFF,TGTGCCAGCAGTGAAGTCGGCGGTAACACTGAAGCTTTCTTT
few,TRBV7-9,TRBJ2-3,TRBD2,CASSLGTSGRTDTQYF,TGTGCCAGCAGCTTGGGGACTAGCGGGAGGACAGATACGCAGTATTTT
few,TRBV23-1,TRBJ2-5,TRBD1,CASSQSSDRGEDLSQYF,TGCGCCAGCAGTCAATCCTCGGACAGGGGGGAAGATCTGTCCCAGTACTTC
-,TRBV25-1,TRBJ2-2,TRBD2,CASSDTGGDTGELFF,TGTGCCAGCAGTGATACCGGGGGGGACACCGGGGAGCTGTTTTTT
few,TRBV7-8,TRBJ2-4,-,CASSLVRTGNIQYF,TGTGCCAGCAGCTTAGTCAGGACTGGGAACATTCAGTACTTC
-,TRBV5-1,TRBJ2-5,-,CASSLPPRETQYF,TGCGCCAGCAGCTTGCCCCCGAGGGAGACCCAGTACTTC
-,TRBV27,TRBJ2-5,-,CASSFLWETQYF,TGTGCCAGCAGTTTTTTGTGGGAGACCCAGTACTTC
-,TRBV5-4,TRBJ2-7,-,CASSLGVGNSDPYEQYF,TGTGCCAGCAGCTTAGGTGTGGGCAACTCGGATCCTTACGAGCAGTACTTC
-,TRBV18,TRBJ1-5,-,CASSPTGPYSNQPQHF,TGTGCCAGCTCACCTACAGGGCCTTATAGCAATCAGCCCCAGCATTTT
-,TRBV18,TRBJ2-7,TRBD1,CASSPRRDRVGEQYF,TGTGCCAGCTCACCACGGAGGGACAGGGTGGGCGAGCAGTACTTC
-,TRBV6-1,TRBJ1-5,-,CASSEVGGSNQPQHF,TGTGCCAGCAGTGAAGTCGGCGGTAGCAATCAGCCCCAGCATTTT
-,TRBV10-3,TRBJ1-2,-,CAISESQGINGYTF,TGTGCCATCAGTGAATCGCAGGGTATTAATGGCTACACCTTC
-,TRBV7-9,TRBJ2-1,TRBD2,CASSERGATSGKNEQFF,TGTGCCAGCAGCGAAAGAGGAGCGACTAGCGGGAAGAATGAGCAGTTCTTC
-,TRBV18,TRBJ1-5,-,CASSSGTDNQPQHF,TGTGCCAGCTCTTCCGGGACGGACAATCAGCCCCAGCATTTT
-,TRBV5-8,TRBJ2-3,TRBD2,CASSAGLSGTDTQYF,TGTGCCAGCAGCGCGGGACTATCTGGCACAGATACGCAGTATTTT
few,TRBV21-1,TRBJ1-2,-,CASSTPGTPAIGYTF,TGTGCCAGCAGCACCCCGGGGACCCCGGCTATTGGCTACACCTTC
few,TRBV7-2,TRBJ2-1,-,CASSLAVVNEQFF,TGTGCCAGCAGCTTAGCGGTAGTCAATGAGCAGTTCTTC
few,TRBV28,TRBJ1-2,TRBD1,CASSPGQGGGYTF,TGTGCCAGCAGTCCCGGACAGGGAGGAGGCTACACCTTC
-,TRBV5-4,TRBJ1-2,TRBD1,CASSGDSKNYGYTF,TGTGCCAGCAGCGGGGACAGCAAAAACTATGGCTACACCTTC
-,TRBV5-4,TRBJ1-2,-,CASSLGIPTNYGYTF,TGTGCCAGCAGCCTTGGAATACCTACTAACTATGGCTACACCTTC
few,TRBV10-3,TRBJ2-3,-,CAIRQAADTQYF,TGTGCCATAAGACAGGCGGCAGATACGCAGTATTTT
few,TRBV5-4,TRBJ2-1,TRBD2,CASSPIKTSGSSYNEQFF,TGTGCCAGCAGCCCCATCAAAACTAGCGGATCTTCCTACAATGAGCAGTTCTTC
-,TRBV28,TRBJ2-7,TRBD2,CASSSLAGGTNEQYF,TGTGCCAGCAGCTCCTTAGCGGGAGGGACTAACGAGCAGTACTTC
-,TRBV28,TRBJ1-3,-,CASSLWTKGNTIYF,TGTGCCAGCAGTTTATGGACTAAGGGAAACACCATATATTTT
-,TRBV27,TRBJ2-3,-,CASRFLWGTDTQYF,TGTGCCAGCAGATTTCTGTGGGGCACAGATACGCAGTATTTT
-,TRBV7-3,TRBJ2-3,TRBD2,CASSPQRGGTDTQYF,TGTGCCAGCAGCCCTCAGCGGGGGGGCACAGATACGCAGTATTTT
few,TRBV28,TRBJ1-2,TRBD1,CASSRGQGNYGYTF,TGTGCCAGCAGCAGGGGACAGGGGAACTATGGCTACACCTTC
-,TRBV6-6,TRBJ2-3,TRBD1,CASRGTASTDTQYF,TGTGCCAGCAGGGGGACAGCTAGCACAGATACGCAGTATTTT
few,TRBV6-5,TRBJ1-6,TRBD1,CASSRTGTGLSPLHF,TGTGCCAGCAGTAGAACCGGGACAGGGCTTTCACCCCTCCACTTT
-,TRBV4-1,TRBJ1-3,-,CASSQDERPISGNTIYF,TGCGCCAGCAGCCAAGATGAACGGCCTATCTCTGGAAACACCATATATTTT